Listed here are 4 T cell receptor beta chains from one sample, sequenced in a study of shared clonotypes between healthy human individuals. The table came from immunoSEQ multiplex PCR; TCRdb's copy has only in-frame clones and leaves some out. The data hold about 680,000 clones, with approximately 75% observed a single time. Sequenced: memory CD4+ T cells sorted from blood. Described subset: CD45RA-negative fraction. These TCRs come from a woman aged 30 to 39 in good health.

This chain connects TRBV9 to TRBJ2-2, with D maybe TRBD1 (6 bases). V dropped 8 bases and J dropped 5 bases, with 16 bases sitting between them. The germline V gene has CDR1 SGDLS and CDR2 YYNGEE. CDR3 length: 14 amino acids. The CDR3 is CASKGAGVTGELFF. The CDR3 coding sequence is TGTGCCAGTAAAGGGGCAGGGGTTACCGGGGAGCTGTTTTTT.

The chain uses TRBV2 and TRBJ1-4; D unclear. V was shortened by 7 bases and J by 9 bases, with 12 bases between the two germline ends. The CDR3 spans 12 residues. Germline values: CDR1 SNHLY, CDR2 FYNNEI. This chain's CDR3 is CASTYAEKKLFF. In nucleotides, the CDR3 is TGTGCCAGCACATATGCCGAGAAAAAACTGTTTTTT.

There are many counts of this clone. This chain uses TRBV7-8 with TRBJ1-5, with D unresolved. V lost 1 base and J 3 bases, leaving 19 bases between the germline ends. The CDR3 loop spans 18 amino acids. Germline V gives CDR1 SGHVS, CDR2 FQNEAQ. CDR3 nucleotide sequence: TGTGCCAGCAGCTTAGGAGTCTACCCTCAGGCTTACAATCAGCCCCAGCATTTT. Protein product: CASSLGVYPQAYNQPQHF.

V gene TRBV28 combines with J gene TRBJ2-5; 12 positions agree with TRBD1. With the DNA end fitting TRBJ2-7 better, the J assignment may be wrong. Germline CDR1 reads MDHEN; CDR2 reads SYDVKM. The CDR3 sequence is 15 residues long. CDR3 sequence (DNA): TGTGCCAGCAGACGGGACAGGGGGCTAACCTACGAGCAGTACTTC. It codes for CASRRDRGLTYEQYF.